The rows below give T cell receptor beta chains drawn from one sample of a study of beta chain features in type 1 diabetes. Assay: immunoSEQ multiplex PCR; the TCRdb copy retains only in-frame clones and omits some. The table lists roughly 150,000 clones, less than 9.5% of them singletons. The sample taken for sequencing was central memory CD4+ T cells from blood. The receptors stem from a woman aged 18 to 35 in good health. CDR3s include the opening cysteine and the closing phenylalanine or tryptophan. The D gene is left open where the match is weak. Only some rows state a clone size, as once, few, many or a class for expanded clones.

V: TRBV29-1; J: TRBJ2-3; size: .; D: .; CDR3: CSARFGADTQYF; DNA: TGCAGCGCTAGGTTCGGGGCAGATACGCAGTATTTT
V: TRBV7-9; J: TRBJ2-1; size: few; D: .; CDR3: CASSIGASSYNEQFF; DNA: TGTGCCAGCAGCATAGGGGCGTCCTCCTACAATGAGCAGTTCTTC
V: TRBV10-2; J: TRBJ1-4; size: few; D: TRBD1; CDR3: CASSETTGGEKLFF; DNA: TGCGCCAGCAGTGAAACCACAGGGGGTGAAAAACTGTTTTTT
V: TRBV9; J: TRBJ1-1; size: few; D: .; CDR3: CASSVAEGTEAFF; DNA: TGTGCCAGCAGCGTAGCCGAGGGCACTGAAGCTTTCTTT
V: TRBV10-3; J: TRBJ2-2; size: few; D: TRBD2; CDR3: CAISESRKLAGNTGELFF; DNA: TGTGCCATCAGTGAGTCGAGGAAGCTAGCGGGAAATACCGGGGAGCTGTTTTTT
V: TRBV5-1; J: TRBJ2-3; size: .; D: .; CDR3: CASSFQGHTDTQYF; DNA: TGCGCCAGCAGCTTCCAGGGCCACACAGATACGCAGTATTTT
V: TRBV4-3; J: TRBJ1-1; size: few; D: TRBD1; CDR3: CASSPGTGETEAFF; DNA: TGCGCCAGCAGCCCAGGGACAGGGGAAACTGAAGCTTTCTTT
V: TRBV12-5; J: TRBJ1-2; size: .; D: .; CDR3: CASGFQGGGYTF; DNA: TGTGCTAGTGGTTTTCAGGGCGGCGGCTACACCTTC
V: TRBV7-2; J: TRBJ2-1; size: .; D: .; CDR3: CASSPWADTGNEQFF; DNA: TGTGCCAGCAGCCCCTGGGCGGACACCGGCAATGAGCAGTTCTTC
V: TRBV10-3; J: TRBJ2-5; size: .; D: TRBD2; CDR3: CAISVSGGRQETQYF; DNA: TGTGCCATCAGTGTGAGCGGGGGGAGGCAAGAGACCCAGTACTTC
V: TRBV20-1; J: TRBJ1-4; size: .; D: TRBD1; CDR3: CSATGEEKLFF; DNA: TGCAGTGCGACAGGGGAGGAAAAACTGTTTTTT
V: TRBV9; J: TRBJ2-2; size: once; D: TRBD1; CDR3: CASSKGQTVKGELFF; DNA: TGTGCCAGCAGCAAGGGACAGACGGTAAAGGGAGAGCTGTTTTTT
V: TRBV11-3; J: TRBJ2-3; size: few; D: .; CDR3: CASSLGLEGDTQYF; DNA: TGTGCCAGCAGCTTAGGACTAGAGGGAGATACGCAGTATTTT
V: TRBV29-1; J: TRBJ1-1; size: .; D: .; CDR3: CSVLPDSNTEAFF; DNA: TGCAGCGTTCTCCCAGACTCGAACACTGAAGCTTTCTTT
V: TRBV5-1; J: TRBJ2-3; size: .; D: .; CDR3: CASSQTDTQYF; DNA: TGCGCCAGCAGCCAGACAGATACGCAGTATTTT
V: TRBV6-6; J: TRBJ1-2; size: .; D: .; CDR3: CASSYSGGVGLGGYTF; DNA: TGTGCCAGCAGTTACTCGGGGGGTGTGGGGCTCGGTGGCTACACCTTC
V: TRBV25-1; J: TRBJ2-3; size: .; D: .; CDR3: CASSVTEKTDTQYF; DNA: TGTGCCAGCAGTGTAACAGAGAAAACAGATACGCAGTATTTT
V: TRBV18; J: TRBJ2-1; size: few; D: .; CDR3: CASSPPSYNEQFF; DNA: TGTGCCAGCTCACCACCGAGCTACAATGAGCAGTTCTTC
V: TRBV19; J: TRBJ1-4; size: few; D: .; CDR3: CASSMIISGNEKLFF; DNA: TGTGCCAGTAGTATGATCATCTCTGGCAATGAAAAACTGTTTTTT
V: TRBV27; J: TRBJ2-7; size: few; D: TRBD1; CDR3: CASSLGDRGLHEQYF; DNA: TGTGCCAGCAGTCTTGGGGACAGGGGGCTCCACGAGCAGTACTTC
V: TRBV11-1; J: TRBJ2-3; size: few; D: .; CDR3: CASRTGTGPTDTQYF; DNA: TGTGCCAGCAGAACAGGAACTGGACCCACAGATACGCAGTATTTT
V: TRBV7-2; J: TRBJ1-1; size: few; D: .; CDR3: CASSLVAGGNTEAFF; DNA: TGTGCCAGCAGCTTAGTGGCAGGTGGGAACACTGAAGCTTTCTTT
V: TRBV11-2; J: TRBJ2-5; size: few; D: .; CDR3: CASGLGGGETQYF; DNA: TGTGCCAGCGGTCTGGGAGGCGGAGAGACCCAGTACTTC
V: TRBV4-3; J: TRBJ1-2; size: .; D: .; CDR3: CASSPRRIGLWGYTF; DNA: TGCGCCAGCAGCCCCCGGCGGATTGGACTATGGGGCTACACCTTC
V: TRBV15; J: TRBJ1-2; size: .; D: .; CDR3: CATSREGGDYGYTF; DNA: TGTGCCACCAGCAGAGAGGGGGGGGACTATGGCTACACCTTC
V: TRBV4-2; J: TRBJ2-3; size: .; D: .; CDR3: CASGPEANTQYF; DNA: TGTGCCAGCGGCCCGGAGGCGAATACGCAGTATTTT
V: TRBV29-1; J: TRBJ2-5; size: few; D: .; CDR3: CSLKQGETQYF; DNA: TGCAGCCTTAAGCAGGGAGAGACCCAGTACTTC
V: TRBV19; J: TRBJ1-5; size: few; D: .; CDR3: CASNLQGTTQPQHF; DNA: TGTGCCAGTAATTTACAGGGTACGACCCAGCCCCAGCATTTT
V: TRBV5-1; J: TRBJ2-2; size: few; D: TRBD2; CDR3: CASSPTSGWNTGELFF; DNA: TGCGCCAGCAGCCCAACTAGCGGCTGGAACACCGGGGAGCTGTTTTTT
V: TRBV30; J: TRBJ1-2; size: few; D: .; CDR3: CAWTGADNYGYTF; DNA: TGTGCCTGGACCGGTGCCGATAACTATGGCTACACCTTC
V: TRBV15; J: TRBJ1-5; size: few; D: .; CDR3: CATSRDHTGQPQHF; DNA: TGTGCCACCAGCAGAGATCATACGGGACAGCCCCAGCATTTT
V: TRBV6-6; J: TRBJ2-7; size: few; D: .; CDR3: CASSYSTVSYEQYF; DNA: TGTGCCAGCAGTTACTCGACTGTCTCCTACGAGCAGTACTTC
V: TRBV29-1; J: TRBJ1-2; size: .; D: .; CDR3: CSVAQGGYTF; DNA: TGCAGCGTGGCCCAGGGTGGCTACACCTTC
V: TRBV9; J: TRBJ2-1; size: .; D: TRBD2; CDR3: CASSVGTSGRVEQFF; DNA: TGTGCCAGCAGCGTAGGGACTAGCGGGAGGGTTGAGCAGTTCTTC
V: TRBV7-2; J: TRBJ2-1; size: .; D: .; CDR3: CASRTIRDSPKQFF; DNA: TGTGCCAGCAGGACGATCCGGGACTCCCCCAAGCAGTTCTTC
V: TRBV7-2; J: TRBJ2-3; size: .; D: .; CDR3: CASSFWGSGTADTQYF; DNA: TGTGCCAGCAGCTTCTGGGGTAGCGGGACAGCAGATACGCAGTATTTT
V: TRBV5-1; J: TRBJ2-7; size: few; D: .; CDR3: CASRQQTQGYEQYF; DNA: TGCGCCAGCAGACAACAAACACAGGGTTACGAGCAGTACTTC
V: TRBV4-2; J: TRBJ1-5; size: many; D: .; CDR3: CASSQDTGKTQPQHF; DNA: TGTGCCAGCAGCCAAGACACAGGGAAGACTCAGCCCCAGCATTTT
V: TRBV7-2; J: TRBJ2-7; size: .; D: .; CDR3: CASSLVAGQTLYEQYF; DNA: TGTGCCAGCAGCTTAGTTGCGGGACAGACCCTCTACGAGCAGTACTTC
V: TRBV6-6; J: TRBJ2-2; size: .; D: .; CDR3: CASSSTVPNTGELFF; DNA: TGTGCCAGCAGTTCGACAGTGCCGAACACCGGGGAGCTGTTTTTT
V: TRBV10-2; J: TRBJ1-4; size: few; D: .; CDR3: CASSSGQRNEKLFF; DNA: TGCGCCAGCTCCTCGGGACAACGAAATGAAAAACTGTTTTTT
V: TRBV25-1; J: TRBJ1-1; size: .; D: .; CDR3: CASSLNTEAFF; DNA: TGTGCCAGCAGCTTGAACACTGAAGCTTTCTTT
V: TRBV4-1; J: TRBJ2-1; size: .; D: .; CDR3: CASSQEPAGTNEQFF; DNA: TGCGCCAGCAGCCAAGAACCGGCAGGTACCAATGAGCAGTTCTTC
V: TRBV27; J: TRBJ1-3; size: few; D: TRBD1; CDR3: CASSKQGIGNTIYF; DNA: TGTGCCAGCAGTAAACAGGGGATTGGAAACACCATATATTTT
V: TRBV9; J: TRBJ2-5; size: few; D: TRBD2; CDR3: CASSIGLAGLFQETQYF; DNA: TGTGCCAGCAGCATTGGACTAGCGGGGTTGTTCCAAGAGACCCAGTACTTC
V: TRBV11-2; J: TRBJ2-3; size: few; D: TRBD2; CDR3: CASSLVRTSGSKADTQYF; DNA: TGTGCCAGCAGCTTAGTCCGAACTAGCGGGAGTAAAGCAGATACGCAGTATTTT
V: TRBV9; J: TRBJ1-1; size: .; D: TRBD1; CDR3: CASSPSGGQDTEAFF; DNA: TGTGCCAGCAGCCCCTCAGGGGGCCAGGACACTGAAGCTTTCTTT
V: TRBV2; J: TRBJ2-7; size: few; D: TRBD2; CDR3: CASTPREGPYEQYF; DNA: TGTGCCAGCACACCTCGGGAGGGTCCCTACGAGCAGTACTTC